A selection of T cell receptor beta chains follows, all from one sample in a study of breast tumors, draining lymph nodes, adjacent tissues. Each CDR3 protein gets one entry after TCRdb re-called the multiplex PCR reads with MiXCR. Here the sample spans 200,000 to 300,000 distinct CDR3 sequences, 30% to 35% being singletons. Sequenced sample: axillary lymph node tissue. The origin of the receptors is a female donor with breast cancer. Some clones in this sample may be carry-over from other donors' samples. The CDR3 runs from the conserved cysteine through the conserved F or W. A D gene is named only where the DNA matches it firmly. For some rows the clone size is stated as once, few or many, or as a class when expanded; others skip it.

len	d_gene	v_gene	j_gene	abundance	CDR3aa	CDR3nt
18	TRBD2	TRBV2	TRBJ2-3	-	CASLPGLAGGPMADTQYF	TGTGCCAGTTTACCGGGACTAGCGGGAGGGCCCATGGCAGATACGCAGTATTTT
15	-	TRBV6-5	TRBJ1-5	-	CASSHSRFSNQPQHF	TGTGCCAGCAGTCACTCCCGCTTTAGCAATCAGCCCCAGCATTTT
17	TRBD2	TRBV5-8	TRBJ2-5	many	CASSLPPGLAGEETQYF	TGTGCCAGCAGCTTGCCACCGGGACTAGCGGGAGAAGAGACCCAGTACTTC
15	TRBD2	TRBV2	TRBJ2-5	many	CASSERSGRAETQYF	TGTGCCAGCAGTGAGAGGAGCGGGAGGGCAGAGACCCAGTACTTC
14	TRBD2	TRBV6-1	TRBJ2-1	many	CAAAAAGGNNEQFF	TGTGCCGCCGCTGCAGCGGGAGGGAACAATGAGCAGTTCTTC
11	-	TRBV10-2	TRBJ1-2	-	CATLSTASYTF	TGCGCCACTCTCTCGACAGCATCCTACACCTTC
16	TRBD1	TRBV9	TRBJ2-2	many	CASSVPSNRGTGELFF	TGTGCCAGCAGCGTCCCTTCCAACAGGGGCACCGGGGAGCTGTTTTTT
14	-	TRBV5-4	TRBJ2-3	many	CASSLVGTTDTQYF	TGTGCCAGCAGCTTAGTCGGTACCACAGATACGCAGTATTTT
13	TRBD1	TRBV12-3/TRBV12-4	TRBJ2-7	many	CASKNTGAYEQYF	TGTGCCAGCAAAAACACAGGGGCCTACGAGCAGTACTTC
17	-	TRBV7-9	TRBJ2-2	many	CASTLRVGGLDTGELFF	TGTGCCAGCACCCTAAGGGTTGGGGGCTTGGACACCGGGGAGCTGTTTTTT
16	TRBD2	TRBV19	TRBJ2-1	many	CASTPVAGDFSNEQFF	TGTGCCAGTACCCCTGTAGCGGGAGACTTTAGCAATGAGCAGTTCTTC
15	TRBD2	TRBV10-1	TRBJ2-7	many	CASRPHWEGAYEQYF	TGCGCCAGCAGACCACATTGGGAGGGCGCCTACGAGCAGTACTTC
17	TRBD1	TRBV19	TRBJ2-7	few	CASSIGAGTGSSYEQYF	TGTGCCAGTAGTATAGGGGCCGGGACAGGGTCCTCCTACGAGCAGTACTTC
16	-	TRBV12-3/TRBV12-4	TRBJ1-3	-	CASSYRTAAFGNTIYF	TGTGCCAGCAGCTATCGGACGGCTGCCTTTGGAAACACCATATATTTT
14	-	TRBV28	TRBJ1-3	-	CASAYGARGNTIYF	TGTGCCAGCGCCTACGGGGCAAGAGGAAACACCATATATTTT
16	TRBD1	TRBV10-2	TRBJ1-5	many	CASSGAGGVGNQPQHF	TGCGCCAGCAGTGGGGCAGGGGGCGTAGGAAATCAGCCCCAGCATTTT
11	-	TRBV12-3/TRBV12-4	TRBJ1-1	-	CASGRVAEAFF	TGTGCCAGCGGCAGGGTGGCTGAAGCTTTCTTT
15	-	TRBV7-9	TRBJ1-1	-	CASSLLDGMNTEAFF	TGTGCCAGCAGCCTACTGGACGGAATGAACACTGAAGCTTTCTTT
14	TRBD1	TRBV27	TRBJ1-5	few	CASSRDRGHQPQHF	TGTGCCAGCAGTCGTGACAGGGGGCATCAGCCCCAGCATTTT
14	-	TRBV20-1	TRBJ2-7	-	CSAMLLAPHSEQYF	TGCAGTGCTATGCTTCTAGCTCCCCACTCCGAGCAGTACTTC
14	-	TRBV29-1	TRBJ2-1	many	CSVRLTSSYNEQFF	TGCAGCGTAAGACTCACCAGCTCCTACAATGAGCAGTTCTTC
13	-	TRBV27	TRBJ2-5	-	CASSLRPGETQYF	TGTGCCAGCAGTTTACGGCCGGGGGAGACCCAGTACTTC
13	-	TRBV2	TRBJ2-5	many	CASGQDSQETQYF	TGTGCCAGCGGGCAGGACAGCCAAGAGACCCAGTACTTC
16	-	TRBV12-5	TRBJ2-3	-	CASGPERTDRTDTQYF	TGTGCTAGTGGTCCCGAGAGGACAGACCGCACAGATACGCAGTATTTT
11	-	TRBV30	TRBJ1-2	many	CAWRRGAGYTF	TGTGCCTGGAGGAGGGGGGCTGGCTACACCTTC
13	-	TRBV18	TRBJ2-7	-	CASSPRGVGEQYF	TGTGCCAGCTCACCACGGGGGGTAGGCGAGCAGTACTTC
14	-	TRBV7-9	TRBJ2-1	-	CASRAGTTCNEQFF	TGTGCCAGCAGGGCCGGGACCACGTGCAATGAGCAGTTCTTC
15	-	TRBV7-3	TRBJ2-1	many	CASSPRDGSRYEQFF	TGTGCCAGCAGCCCCCGTGACGGGAGTAGGTATGAGCAGTTCTTC
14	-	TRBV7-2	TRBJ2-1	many	CASSPGIIGNEQFF	TGTGCCAGCAGCCCAGGGATTATAGGGAATGAGCAGTTCTTC
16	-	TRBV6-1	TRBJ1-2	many	CASSLNLGHLVYGYTF	TGTGCCAGCAGTCTTAATCTGGGGCACCTTGTCTATGGCTACACCTTC
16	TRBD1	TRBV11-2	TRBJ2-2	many	CASSLVGQGSAGELFF	TGTGCCAGCAGCTTAGTTGGACAGGGAAGCGCCGGGGAGCTGTTTTTT
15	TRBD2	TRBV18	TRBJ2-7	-	CASSATSGSGYEQYF	TGTGCCAGCTCCGCGACTAGCGGGAGTGGTTACGAGCAGTACTTC
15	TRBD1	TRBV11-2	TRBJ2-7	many	CASSLGDRPTYEQYF	TGTGCCAGCAGCTTAGGGGACAGACCTACCTACGAGCAGTACTTC
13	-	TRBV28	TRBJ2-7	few	CASSSPSSYEQYF	TGTGCCAGCAGTTCCCCTAGCTCCTACGAGCAGTACTTC
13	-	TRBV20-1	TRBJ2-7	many	CSVQQLATYEQYF	TGCAGTGTACAGCAGCTAGCGACCTACGAGCAGTACTTC
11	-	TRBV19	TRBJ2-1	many	CASSAGRPLFF	TGTGCCAGTAGTGCGGGACGGCCTCTGTTCTTC
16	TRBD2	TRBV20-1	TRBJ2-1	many	CSARDPTSGRRNEQFF	TGCAGTGCTAGAGATCCCACTAGCGGGAGAAGGAATGAGCAGTTCTTC